This T cell receptor (beta chain) emerged from a study of blood T cell repertoires in COVID-19 (TCRdb year 2020). A note on the overall study: The collaborator samples originated in the United States, Italy and Spain and spanned the acute and convalescent phases of COVID-19. The prospective study material was composed of cDNA or gDNA derived from T cells, B-cell-depleted T cells, or PBMCs. Deeply sampled blood TCRbeta repertoires from subjects exposed to, actively infected with, or recovered from COVID-19 were included in the dataset. A freely available public database, intended as a resource for researchers studying the immune response to SARS-CoV-2, is where the repertoires were released. The samples were drawn from the first 160 participants of the ongoing ImmuneRACE study and from more than 1,000 subjects provided by 6 global collaborators. The sample metadata nearly always contained a de-identified subject ID, COVID-19 status, age in years and sex. Where available, HLA class I and class II types were taken from metadata supplied by the sample provider and were not determined by assay-based typing.

The V end gives up 3 bases and the J end 2 bases, leaving 5 bases in the junction not matched to a gene. Counted from cysteine to phenylalanine, this CDR3 has 15 amino acids. The kept DNA is CDR3 alone, 45 bases in frame from the first base. The germline V gene supplies CDR1 SGHNT and CDR2 YENEEA. The immunoSEQ Assay, a bias-controlled multiplex PCR, was used to amplify TCRbeta CDR3 regions from genomic DNA. As for the authors' bioinformatics: Nucleated cell counts per sample were estimated from amplification of reference gene primers within the assay. Sequence reads were collapsed and filtered to measure the absolute abundance of every unique TCRbeta CDR3 rearrangement. For each sample, productive Simpson clonality was calculated as the square root of Simpson's diversity index over productive rearrangements. Drawn from immuneACCESS, this table holds only the in-frame rearrangements with V and J called that TCRdb kept. Clones are partly lost; checked studies trace under half to an unresolved V gene and leave the rest unexplained. V and J calls and clone size are those listed in that table; D and trimming were worked out from the DNA. The sample data list 60,000 to 80,000 clones, and approximately 80% of these were observed just once. The top ten constitute about 13% of the sample.

Study-wide findings and limitations: The quantity of clinical and demographic metadata differed by source and by participant and was supplied without curation.

This clone was seen just once. The antigen this receptor binds is unknown. Qualities for individual bases were not recorded, and no much larger clone is one base off. In Seattle, one collaborating source enrolled patients while the infection was active and tracked those patients longitudinally over the course of disease. Each collaborating institution followed its own protocols to collect whole blood in K2EDTA tubes. Collaborator samples were shipped for TCRbeta analysis as frozen whole blood, isolated PBMCs, or DNA extracted from either sample type. The rearranged segments are TRBV11-3 and TRBJ2-3; the central 7 bases match TRBD1. The sequence was collected from a man aged 50 to 59 with COVID-19, enrolled during active disease. The sequenced material came from peripheral blood. The CDR3 is CASSFRQGPTDTQYF. In nucleotide form, the sequence is TGTGCCAGCAGCTTTCGACAGGGACCCACAGATACGCAGTATTTT.